These 13 T cell receptor beta chains were all obtained from the same sample, sequenced in a study of T cell responses to AZD1222 COVID-19 vaccine. TCRdb's copy holds only in-frame clones and misses some; the assay was immunoSEQ multiplex PCR. This table has under 200,000 clones, approximately 87% appearing once. The material was peripheral blood, obtained 28 days after the second AZD1222 dose. The origin of the receptors is an adult who received the AZD1222 COVID-19 vaccine.

The chain combines TRBV14 with TRBJ2-2; 7 bases are a match to TRBD2. The CDR3 totals 16 residues. V lost 4 bases to trimming and J lost 4 bases; unmatched junction nucleotides: 9. CDR1 SGHDN and CDR2 FVKESK come from the germline V gene. The CDR3 DNA is TGTGCCAGCAGCCGCGGGGGTACGGGGTTCACCGGGGAGCTGTTTTTT. Translated, it gives CASSRGGTGFTGELFF.

The chain is built from TRBV5-1 and TRBJ2-7; 10 nucleotides align to TRBD1. V lost 6 bases and J lost 2; bases outside the gene matches: 8. CDR1 is SGHRS, CDR2 YFSETQ, per germline. CDR3 size: 15 residues. The CDR3 sequence is CASMGQGLGTYEQYF. CDR3 bases: TGCGCCAGCATGGGACAGGGGCTTGGAACCTACGAGCAGTACTTC. The whole variable domain, filled in from reference TRBV5-1 and TRBJ2-7, reads KAGVTQTPRYLIKTRGQQVTLSCSPISGHRSVSWYQQTPGQGLQFLFEYFSETQRNKGNFPGRFSGRQFSNSRSEMNVSTLELGDSALYLCASMGQGLGTYEQYFGPGTRLTVT.

This chain joins TRBV5-1 and TRBJ2-4; D possibly matches TRBD1 or TRBD2 (5 bases each). This CDR3 is 14 amino acids long. Germline values: CDR1 SGHRS, CDR2 YFSETQ. V lost 1 base, J lost 7 bases, and 12 bases lay in between. The CDR3 DNA reads TGCGCCAGCAGCTTGTCTAGCCAGGGCAACATTCAGTACTTC. Protein sequence: CASSLSSQGNIQYF.

This CDR3 is CASSLDRGGTEAFF. In DNA form, the CDR3 reads TGTGCCAGCAGCCTGGACAGGGGAGGAACTGAAGCTTTCTTT. V gene TRBV14 combines with J gene TRBJ1-1, with 9 positions matching TRBD1. Germline-derived CDR1 and CDR2 are SGHDN and FVKESK. V was clipped by 4 bases and J by 5 bases; unmatched bases: 5. The CDR3 sequence is 14 residues long.

V and J are TRBV19 and TRBJ2-1; no reliable D call. The germline CDR1 and CDR2 sequences are LNHDA and SQIVND (reference sequence). V lost 7 bases, J lost 0 bases, and 19 bases lay in between. The CDR3 extends over 17 amino acids. The CDR3 bases are TGTGCCAGTAACCGGGCCGGTCCGAAGAGCTCCTACAATGAGCAGTTCTTC. The encoded protein is CASNRAGPKSSYNEQFF.

This chain joins TRBV14 and TRBJ2-3, with D hard to call. The CDR3 is 13 residues long. Deletions cut 0 bases from V and 7 bases from J, with 8 bases between. The germline gives CDR1 SGHDN, CDR2 FVKESK. The DNA for the CDR3 is TGTGCCAGCAGCCAAGATCGGCGGAATACGCAGTATTTT. Residues: CASSQDRRNTQYF.

This clone showed up just a few times. This chain connects TRBV6-2 or TRBV6-3 to TRBJ1-1; D gene ambiguous. Trimming stripped 1 base from V and 1 base from J, with 10 bases between. This CDR3 has 15 residues. Germline V gene lookup returns CDR1 MNHEY and CDR2 SVGEGT. This CDR3 is CASSYFQPRNTEAFF. The CDR3 nucleotides are TGTGCCAGCAGTTACTTCCAACCCCGGAACACTGAAGCTTTCTTT.

The J gene is TRBJ2-4, the V gene TRBV10-3; 14 bases map to TRBD2. Unmatched junction bases numbered 6, after V lost 8 bases and J lost 3 bases. Germline CDR1 reads ENHRY; CDR2 reads SYGVKD. This CDR3 region has 16 residues. The CDR3 spells CAISGTSGGVKNIQYF. The CDR3 nucleotides read TGTGCCATCTCCGGGACTAGCGGGGGAGTCAAAAACATTCAGTACTTC.

The V gene is TRBV29-1, the J gene TRBJ1-2, with 8 nucleotides matching TRBD1. Germline values: CDR1 SQVTM, CDR2 ANQGSEA. J was trimmed by 6 bases and V by 3 bases; bases with no gene match: 9. The CDR3 length is 14 residues. Here the CDR3 reads CSVDISPGGDGYTF. The DNA of the CDR3 is TGCAGCGTTGATATTTCCCCAGGGGGCGATGGCTACACCTTC.

The rearrangement joins TRBV7-9 to TRBJ1-1, with D maybe TRBD1 (5 bases). In germline, CDR1 is SEHNR, CDR2 FQNEAQ (reference sequence). Deletions cut 7 bases from V and 6 bases from J, with 12 bases between. The CDR3 has 12 residues. DNA of the CDR3: TGTGCCAGCATCCTCGGGGGGGCTGAAGCTTTCTTT. It specifies CASILGGAEAFF.

This rearrangement joins TRBV13 to TRBJ2-3; no definite D call. Germline V lookup: CDR1 PRHDT, CDR2 FYEKMQ (reference sequence). CDR3 size: 18 residues. Trimming cost V 3 bases and J 0 bases, with 19 bases left between them. For the CDR3, the DNA is TGTGCCAGCAGCTTCTTACCGCAGTTACCCTCTAGCACAGATACGCAGTATTTT. The encoded protein is CASSFLPQLPSSTDTQYF. Supplemented by reference TRBV13 and TRBJ2-3, the full variable domain reads AAGVIQSPRHLIKEKRETATLKCYPIPRHDTVYWYQQGPGQDPQFLISFYEKMQSDKGSIPDRFSAQQFSDYHSELNMSSLELGDSALYFCASSFLPQLPSSTDTQYFGPGTRLTVL.

The chain joins TRBV18 to TRBJ2-1; weak D call: TRBD1 (6 bases). V lost 5 bases and J lost 1, with 15 bases in between. CDR1 is KGHSH and CDR2 is LQKENI in the germline V gene. The CDR3 spans 16 residues. The CDR3 reads CASSARTGTSYNEQFF. For the CDR3, the DNA is TGTGCCAGCTCAGCCCGAACAGGGACGTCCTACAATGAGCAGTTCTTC.

This chain joins TRBV19 and TRBJ2-2; D perhaps matches TRBD1 (6 bases). The germline gives CDR1 LNHDA, CDR2 SQIVND (reference sequence). V was trimmed by 6 bases and J by 2 bases, leaving 13 bases between them. The CDR3 sequence is 15 residues long. This chain's CDR3 is CASSPRQVNTGELFF. The CDR3 nucleotides read TGTGCCAGTAGCCCACGACAGGTTAACACCGGGGAGCTGTTTTTT.